The 19 T cell receptor beta chains listed next were all sequenced from one sample in a study of blood T cell repertoires in COVID-19 (dated by TCRdb to 2020 to 2021). The library was made by the immunoSEQ multiplex PCR assay. As stored in TCRdb, this immuneACCESS dataset retains in-frame rearrangements with V and J assigned. A fraction of the clones does not appear; measured against another copy, unresolved V genes explain less than half of the discrepancy, and the remainder lacks a known reason. This sample holds 250,000 to 350,000 clones; just under 90% were observed only once. The top ten clones comprise roughly 6.1% of the sample. Sequencing was done on a sample of peripheral blood. Receptor source: a woman between 45 and 60 years old with COVID-19, enrolled during active disease.

The chain employs TRBV7-2 and TRBJ2-7; TRBD2 agrees at 9 bases. CDR3 length equals 16 residues. Trimming cost V 1 base and J 2 bases; bases outside gene matches: 6. Germline V gene sequence: CDR1 SGHTA, CDR2 FQGNSA. The CDR3 sequence: CASSLVGGRGTYEQYF. CDR3 in DNA: TGTGCCAGCAGCTTAGTCGGCGGGAGGGGTACCTACGAGCAGTACTTC.

As DNA, the CDR3 is TGCGCCAGCAGTGGCGCACCCGGGACTAGCGGGACCCGGGATACGCAGTATTTT. Translated: CASSGAPGTSGTRDTQYF. This chain links TRBV10-1 with TRBJ2-3; 13 bases are shared with TRBD2. This CDR3 has 18 amino acids. CDR1 and CDR2 from the germline V gene are WNHNN and SYGVQD (reference sequence). V was clipped by 4 bases and J by 6 bases; unmatched bases: 13.

The chain links TRBV10-3 to TRBJ2-7, with 7 bases that match TRBD2. The J segment lost 3 bases and the V segment lost 3 bases, leaving 5 bases of the junction unmatched. Per germline, CDR1 ENHRY and CDR2 SYGVKD. The CDR3 contains 14 residues. The CDR3 nucleotides read TGTGCCATCAGTGATCACGGCGGGGGCTACGAGCAGTACTTC. It encodes CAISDHGGGYEQYF.

CDR3: CASQQGSKNIQYF. In nucleotides, the CDR3 is TGTGCCAGCCAACAGGGGAGTAAAAACATTCAGTACTTC. The chain links TRBV11-2 to TRBJ2-4; 7 bases agree with TRBD1. Germline values: CDR1 SGHAT, CDR2 FQNNGV. V gave up 8 bases and J gave up 4 bases; unmatched junction bases: 5. The CDR3 extends over 13 amino acids.

V and J are TRBV6-6 and TRBJ2-7, with TRBD2 matching over 12 bases. There are 16 residues in the CDR3. V gave up 6 bases and J gave up 1 base; unmatched junction bases: 7. The V gene's germline CDR1 is MNHNY and CDR2 SVGAGI (reference sequence). CDR3 coding DNA: TGTGCCAGCAGCCCTCGACTAGCGGGAGTGTCCTACGAGCAGTACTTC. It encodes CASSPRLAGVSYEQYF.

The V and J genes are TRBV18 and TRBJ2-1, with D uncertain. Deletions cut 0 bases from V and 2 bases from J, with 5 bases between. Germline CDR1 KGHSH, CDR2 LQKENI. This CDR3 contains 14 residues. DNA of the CDR3: TGTGCCAGCTCACCACCGCGGACCTACAATGAGCAGTTCTTC. Amino acid sequence: CASSPPRTYNEQFF. The whole variable domain, filled in from reference TRBV18 and TRBJ2-1, reads NAGVMQNPRHLVRRRGQEARLRCSPMKGHSHVYWYRQLPEEGLKFMVYLQKENIIDESGMPKERFSAEFPKEGPSILRIQQVVRGDSAAYFCASSPPRTYNEQFFGPGTRLTVL.

Here the CDR3 DNA reads TGCAGCGTTGAACCTAGCGGGAGGGCCGACATCTCCTACAATGAGCAGTTCTTC. Its translation is CSVEPSGRADISYNEQFF. The chain joins TRBV29-1 to TRBJ2-1, with 12 bases identical to TRBD2. This CDR3 has 18 residues. CDR1 and CDR2 from the germline V gene are SQVTM and ANQGSEA. V lost 2 bases and J lost 0; bases outside the gene matches: 8.

The chain's CDR3 is CATSNPHSGQKNTEAFF. The CDR3 DNA reads as TGTGCCACCAGCAACCCACACAGCGGGCAAAAAAACACTGAAGCTTTCTTT. The rearrangement uses TRBV15 and TRBJ1-1, with D hard to call. Germline CDR1 reads LNHNV; CDR2 reads YYDKDF (reference sequence). The CDR3 runs to 17 residues. V gave up 4 bases and J gave up 2 bases, with 20 bases separating them.

The sample holds a few counts of this clone. V and J are TRBV6-5 and TRBJ2-1, with TRBD2 as a possible D gene (6 bases). Germline V lookup: CDR1 MNHEY, CDR2 SVGAGI. Trimming took off 6 bases at V and 8 bases at J, with 14 bases between the two ends. The CDR3 runs to 13 residues. The CDR3 here is CASSETSGDEQFF. CDR3 DNA: TGTGCCAGCAGCGAGACTAGTGGCGATGAGCAGTTCTTC.

This chain links TRBV19 with TRBJ1-2, with 7 bases lining up with TRBD1. The CDR3 totals 13 residues. Germline V gives CDR1 LNHDA, CDR2 SQIVND (reference sequence). V trimming: 4 bases; J trimming: 4 bases; junction bases outside the gene matches: 3. The CDR3 nucleotides are TGTGCCAGTAGTACTACAGGGGCCTATGGCTACACCTTC. Translated, it gives CASSTTGAYGYTF.

This clone was detected only once. This chain joins TRBV10-3 and TRBJ1-2; the match to TRBD1 covers 9 bases. The V segment lost 3 bases and the J segment 5 bases; nucleotides outside the gene matches: 16. The germline gives CDR1 ENHRY, CDR2 SYGVKD. The CDR3 has 18 amino acids. CDR3: CAISDPLDRGLLPYGYTF. DNA of the CDR3: TGTGCCATCAGTGACCCGCTGGACAGGGGACTTCTTCCTTATGGCTACACCTTC.

The chain carries TRBV15 and TRBJ1-4; unclear D gene. Trimming shortened V by 0 bases and J by 0 bases, and 8 bases separated the two germline ends. The CDR3 loop spans 16 amino acids. The germline V gene encodes CDR1 LNHNV and CDR2 YYDKDF (reference sequence). CDR3: CATSRDLGTTNEKLFF. The CDR3 region has the DNA TGTGCCACCAGCAGAGATCTAGGTACAACTAATGAAAAACTGTTTTTT.

The chain is built from TRBV7-8 and TRBJ1-1, with a weak D call TRBD1 (5 bases). Germline V CDR1 and CDR2: SGHVS, FQNEAQ. V lost 0 bases, J lost 6 bases, and 20 bases lay in between. The length of the CDR3 is 17 residues. In DNA form, the CDR3 reads TGTGCCAGCAGCTTAGCTTATGTGGGGAGGGGCGACTCTGAAGCTTTCTTT. Encoded protein: CASSLAYVGRGDSEAFF.

J is TRBJ1-4 and V is TRBV3-1 (or the pseudogene TRBV3-2); the D is unclear. Germline CDR1 LGHDT, CDR2 YNNKEL (reference sequence). This CDR3 has 16 amino acids. Trimming removed 2 bases from V and 4 bases from J, with 14 bases in between. The CDR3, as DNA: TGTGCCAGCAGCCAAAATTCCGGGAGCTATAATGAAAAACTGTTTTTT. Protein product: CASSQNSGSYNEKLFF.

The chain has TRBV2 and TRBJ2-7; D uncertain. The CDR3 spans 13 residues. Germline V lookup: CDR1 SNHLY, CDR2 FYNNEI. Trimming cost V 4 bases and J 4 bases, with 11 bases left between them. As DNA, the CDR3 is TGTGCCAGCAGTGGAGTGGTACCGTACGAGCAGTACTTC. It is translated as CASSGVVPYEQYF.

This clone has a single count. This chain connects TRBV2 to TRBJ1-2, with 7 bases that match TRBD1. The CDR3 sequence is 15 residues long. J was trimmed by 5 bases and V by 0 bases; bases with no gene match: 6. Germline loops: CDR1 SNHLY, CDR2 FYNNEI. The DNA of the CDR3 is TGTGCCAGCAGTGAAGCTCCGGGACAGAAATATGGCTACACCTTC. This translates into CASSEAPGQKYGYTF.

This clone showed up many times. The chain couples TRBV28 to TRBJ2-1; 10 bases are a match to TRBD2. J was trimmed by 4 bases and V by 3 bases; bases with no gene match: 3. The CDR3 consists of 15 residues. Germline V gene data show CDR1 as MDHEN and CDR2 as SYDVKM. CDR3 sequence (DNA): TGTGCCAGCAGTTTTATAGCGGGGGGTTACAATGAGCAGTTCTTC. This sequence encodes CASSFIAGGYNEQFF.

J is TRBJ1-1 and V is TRBV19; 7 nucleotides match TRBD1. V was clipped by 3 bases and J by 2 bases; unmatched bases: 12. Per germline, CDR1 LNHDA and CDR2 SQIVND (reference sequence). This CDR3 contains 17 residues. CDR3 nucleotides: TGTGCCAGTAGTATCCTCCAGTGGGGACAGAGAAACACTGAAGCTTTCTTT. It specifies CASSILQWGQRNTEAFF.

This chain joins TRBV30 and TRBJ2-7; the D is unclear. Germline lookup yields CDR1 GTSNPN and CDR2 SVGIG (reference sequence). Between the trimmed V and J ends, which lost 2 bases and 3 bases, there was a span of 11 bases. This CDR3 has 13 amino acids. The CDR3 DNA reads TGTGCCTGGAGTCCCAACAAGTTCTACGAGCAGTACTTC. It specifies CAWSPNKFYEQYF.